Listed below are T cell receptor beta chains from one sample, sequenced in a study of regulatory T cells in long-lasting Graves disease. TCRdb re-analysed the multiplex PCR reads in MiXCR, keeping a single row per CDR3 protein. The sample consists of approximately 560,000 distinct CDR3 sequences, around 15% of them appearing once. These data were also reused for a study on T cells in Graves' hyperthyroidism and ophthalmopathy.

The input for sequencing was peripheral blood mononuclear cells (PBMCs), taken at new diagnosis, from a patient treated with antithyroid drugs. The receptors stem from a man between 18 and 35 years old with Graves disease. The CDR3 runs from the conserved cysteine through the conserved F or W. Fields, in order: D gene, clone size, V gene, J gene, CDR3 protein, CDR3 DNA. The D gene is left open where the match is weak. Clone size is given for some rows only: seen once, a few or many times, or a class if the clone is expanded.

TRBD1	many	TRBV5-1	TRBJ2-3	CAGSRQGTTDTQYF	TGCGCCGGTAGCAGACAGGGGACAACAGATACGCAGTATTTT
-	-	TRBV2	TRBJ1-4	CASILGGSSEKLFF	TGTGCCAGCATCCTGGGGGGCTCAAGTGAAAAACTGTTTTTT
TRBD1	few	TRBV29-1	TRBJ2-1	CSVGGTGDNEQFF	TGCAGCGTTGGGGGGACAGGGGACAATGAGCAGTTCTTC
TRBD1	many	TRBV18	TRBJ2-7	CASSPGGQANSYEQYF	TGTGCCAGCTCACCGGGGGGACAGGCCAACTCCTACGAGCAGTACTTC
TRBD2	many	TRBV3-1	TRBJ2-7	CASSQEGLAYEQYF	TGTGCCAGCAGCCAAGAGGGACTAGCCTACGAGCAGTACTTC
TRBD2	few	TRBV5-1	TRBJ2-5	CASSFPSGEETQYF	TGCGCCAGCAGCTTTCCTAGCGGGGAAGAGACCCAGTACTTC
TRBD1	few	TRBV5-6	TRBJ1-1	CATRTGGRTTEAFF	TGTGCCACCAGGACAGGGGGTAGGACCACTGAAGCTTTCTTT
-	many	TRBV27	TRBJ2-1	CASRRAGYYNEQFF	TGTGCCAGCAGGCGAGCGGGCTACTACAATGAGCAGTTCTTC
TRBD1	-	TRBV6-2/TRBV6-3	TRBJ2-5	CANNTGGAETQYF	TGTGCCAACAATACAGGGGGCGCAGAGACCCAGTACTTC
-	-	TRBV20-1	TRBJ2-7	CGASPSGGTHEQYF	TGCGGTGCTAGCCCCAGCGGAGGGACCCACGAGCAGTACTTC
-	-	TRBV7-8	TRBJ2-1	CASSLESGSNEQFF	TGTGCCAGCAGCTTAGAATCAGGCTCCAATGAGCAGTTCTTC
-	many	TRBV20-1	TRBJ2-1	CSAGLNNEQFF	TGCAGTGCTGGACTTAACAATGAGCAGTTCTTC
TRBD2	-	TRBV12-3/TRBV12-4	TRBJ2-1	CASSFIGLAGDF	TGTGCCAGCAGTTTTATTGGACTAGCGGGAGACTTC
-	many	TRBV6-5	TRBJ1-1	CASSYGQTYEAFF	TGTGCCAGCAGTTACGGGCAGACCTACGAAGCTTTCTTT
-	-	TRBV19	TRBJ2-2	CASSQGQANTGELFF	TGCGCCAGCAGCCAAGGGCAGGCGAACACCGGGGAGCTGTTTTTT
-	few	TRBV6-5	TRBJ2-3	CASSYSRERADTQYF	TGTGCCAGCAGTTACTCGAGGGAAAGGGCGGATACGCAGTATTTT
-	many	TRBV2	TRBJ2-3	CASAPSGSADMQYF	TGTGCCAGCGCGCCCTCAGGGAGTGCAGATATGCAGTATTTT
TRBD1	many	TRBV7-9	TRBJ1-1	CASSPTGARGAFF	TGTGCCAGCAGCCCGACAGGGGCCCGGGGAGCTTTCTTT
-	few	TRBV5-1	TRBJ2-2	CASSRDAVAGELFF	TGCGCCAGCAGCCGGGACGCAGTCGCCGGGGAGCTGTTTTTT
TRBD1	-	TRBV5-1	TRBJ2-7	CASSNRDRGYTYEQYF	TGCGCCAGCAGTAACCGGGACAGGGGATATACCTACGAGCAGTACTTC
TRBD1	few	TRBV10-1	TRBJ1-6	CASSMLLPGQRNSPLHF	TGCGCCAGCAGTATGCTCCTGCCGGGACAGAGAAATTCACCCCTCCACTTT
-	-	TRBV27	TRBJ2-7	CASSLVSVEGVGEQYF	TGTGCCAGCAGTTTAGTTAGTGTAGAGGGAGTGGGGGAGCAGTACTTC
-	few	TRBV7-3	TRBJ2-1	CASSREDRPYNEQFF	TGTGCCAGCAGCCGAGAGGACAGACCATACAATGAGCAGTTCTTC
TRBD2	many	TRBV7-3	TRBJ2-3	CASSLTTGGLTDTQYF	TGTGCCAGCAGCTTAACGACGGGAGGCCTCACAGATACGCAGTATTTT
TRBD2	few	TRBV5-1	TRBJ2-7	CASSVGLAGEQYF	TGCGCCAGCAGCGTAGGACTAGCGGGCGAGCAGTACTTC
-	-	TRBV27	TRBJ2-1	CASSFGPGFPYNEQFF	TGTGCCAGCAGTTTCGGGCCAGGTTTTCCCTACAATGAGCAGTTCTTC
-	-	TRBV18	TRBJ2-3	CASSPPGVESTDTQYF	TGTGCCAGCTCACCTCCCGGTGTGGAGAGCACAGATACGCAGTATTTT
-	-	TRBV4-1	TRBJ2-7	CASSQDRRDPYEQYF	TGCGCCAGCAGCCAAGATCGCAGGGATCCTTACGAGCAGTACTTC
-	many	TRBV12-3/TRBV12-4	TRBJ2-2	CASSHSGPGTGELFF	TGTGCCAGCAGTCATAGCGGTCCGGGCACCGGGGAGCTGTTTTTT
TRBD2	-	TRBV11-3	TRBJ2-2	CASSLNSGGNTGELFF	TGTGCCAGCAGCTTAAATTCGGGGGGGAACACCGGGGAGCTGTTTTTT
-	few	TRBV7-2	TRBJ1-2	CASMGESAYGYTF	TGTGCCAGCATGGGGGAGTCGGCCTATGGCTACACCTTC
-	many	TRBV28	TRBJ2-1	CASSLSTPGQFF	TGTGCCAGCAGTTTATCAACCCCGGGGCAGTTCTTC
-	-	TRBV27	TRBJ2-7	CASSYATGTLRYEQYF	TGTGCCAGCAGTTATGCGACCGGGACTCTCCGCTACGAGCAGTACTTC
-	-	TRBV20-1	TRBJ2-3	CNIPGHSTDTQYF	TGCAACATCCCGGGACATAGCACAGATACGCAGTATTTT
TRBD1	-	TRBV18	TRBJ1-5	CASSPDRGLNNQPQHF	TGTGCCAGCTCACCCGACAGGGGCCTAAACAATCAGCCCCAGCATTTT
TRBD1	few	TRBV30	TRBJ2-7	CAWSVGQGGNEQYF	TGTGCCTGGAGTGTCGGACAGGGTGGTAACGAGCAGTACTTC
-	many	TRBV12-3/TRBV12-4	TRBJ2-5	CASSFPTAETQYF	TGTGCCAGCAGTTTCCCCACAGCTGAGACCCAGTACTTC
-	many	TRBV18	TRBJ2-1	CASSNGPRPDNEQFF	TGTGCCAGCTCAAACGGGCCCCGACCCGACAATGAGCAGTTCTTC
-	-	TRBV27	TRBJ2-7	CASSSFEGREQYF	TGTGCCAGCAGTTCATTTGAGGGTCGCGAGCAGTACTTC
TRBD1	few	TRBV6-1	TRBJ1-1	CAVTSGQLNTEAFF	TGTGCCGTAACATCGGGACAGTTGAACACTGAAGCTTTCTTT
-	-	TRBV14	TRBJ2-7	CASSQDLKRSEQYF	TGTGCCAGCAGCCAAGATCTGAAGCGTAGCGAGCAGTACTTC
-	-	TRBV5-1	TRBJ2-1	CASRGSLQMNNEQFF	TGCGCCAGCAGGGGGAGCCTTCAAATGAACAATGAGCAGTTCTTC
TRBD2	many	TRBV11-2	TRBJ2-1	CASSLDQRGYNEQFF	TGTGCCAGCAGCTTAGACCAGCGGGGATACAATGAGCAGTTCTTC
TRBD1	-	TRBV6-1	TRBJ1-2	CASSRDRADYGYTF	TGTGCCAGCAGCCGAGACAGGGCGGACTATGGCTACACCTTC
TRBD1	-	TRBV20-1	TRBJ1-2	CSARDPGQANYGYTF	TGCAGTGCTAGAGATCCGGGACAGGCTAACTATGGCTACACCTTC
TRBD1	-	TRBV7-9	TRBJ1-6	CASVQGDSPLHF	TGTGCCAGCGTACAGGGGGACTCACCCCTCCACTTT
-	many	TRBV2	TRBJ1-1	CASSEQANTEAFF	TGTGCCAGCAGTGAACAAGCGAACACTGAAGCTTTCTTT